The entry that follows covers one TCR beta chain sequence. Its antigen is not identified. Patients were aged median about 12 years with disease lasting median around 7 years. These data are taken from a study of synovial regulatory T cells in juvenile arthritis. Overall study results and limits: TCR diversity was lower in inflammation-associated blood Treg cells than in other blood Treg cells. CDR3 overlap with synovial Tregs was higher for iaTregs than other blood Tregs.

The CDR3 contains 14 residues. DNA for this receptor is not on file. Germline lookup yields CDR1 LNHDA and CDR2 SQIVND (reference sequence). Clones were sequenced by immunoSEQ multiplex PCR, and TCRdb holds only the in-frame ones, with some missing. The specimen's table records 8,000 to 10,000 clones. The genes are TRBV19 and TRBJ2-7; TCRdb gives TRBD2 as the D gene, but with no DNA this cannot be confirmed. The sequencing input was Treg cells from blood. The subset here: remaining (HLA-DR-negative) circulating blood Treg cells. This TCR was recovered from a donor between 2 and 29 years old with juvenile idiopathic arthritis. CDR3 amino acids: CASSIAGGSYEQYF.